The rows below give T cell receptor beta chains drawn from one sample of a study of T cell responses to AZD1222 COVID-19 vaccine. Method: immunoSEQ multiplex PCR; TCRdb's copy keeps in-frame clones and lacks some. The sample shows 130,000 to 150,000 clones, 82% of them seen only once. The sample here was peripheral blood, taken on day 0 of MenACWY control vaccination. The receptor source for this set is an adult in good health. CDR3s include the opening cysteine and the closing phenylalanine or tryptophan. Fields, in order: D gene, clone size, V gene, J gene, CDR3 DNA, CDR3 protein. The D gene is left open where the match is weak. The size entry is marked missing in some rows and otherwise reads once, few, many or a size class.

d_call: TRBD1
clone_size: .
v_call: TRBV3-1/TRBV3-2
j_call: TRBJ1-2
cdr3_nt: TGTGCCAGCAGCCCCACGACAGGGGGCTATGGCTACACCTTC
cdr3_aa: CASSPTTGGYGYTF

d_call: .
clone_size: .
v_call: TRBV5-4
j_call: TRBJ1-1
cdr3_nt: TGTGCCAGCAGCTCACAGAGGAACACTGAAGCTTTCTTT
cdr3_aa: CASSSQRNTEAFF

d_call: .
clone_size: .
v_call: TRBV2
j_call: TRBJ1-5
cdr3_nt: TGTGCCAGCTCGTCGGAAGGGGTCCGCAATCAGCCCCAGCATTTT
cdr3_aa: CASSSEGVRNQPQHF

d_call: TRBD1
clone_size: .
v_call: TRBV13
j_call: TRBJ1-1
cdr3_nt: TGTGCCAGCAGCTTACAGGGGGTTGAAGCTTTCTTT
cdr3_aa: CASSLQGVEAFF

d_call: .
clone_size: .
v_call: TRBV28
j_call: TRBJ1-5
cdr3_nt: TGTGCCAGCAGTTTATGGTCAGGCAATCAGCCCCAGCATTTT
cdr3_aa: CASSLWSGNQPQHF

d_call: .
clone_size: .
v_call: TRBV5-4
j_call: TRBJ1-6
cdr3_nt: TGTGCCAGCAGCCCACACTATGACAGGCCCTTCTCACCCCTCCACTTT
cdr3_aa: CASSPHYDRPFSPLHF

d_call: TRBD1
clone_size: .
v_call: TRBV7-9
j_call: TRBJ2-3
cdr3_nt: TGTGCCAGCAGCCCCTCTGAGGGGGCAGGGGATACGCAGTATTTT
cdr3_aa: CASSPSEGAGDTQYF

d_call: .
clone_size: .
v_call: TRBV6-2/TRBV6-3
j_call: TRBJ2-1
cdr3_nt: TGTGCCAGCAGTTACCCCCGTCGCGGTCGGAGCACCATACCCTCCTACAATGAGCAGTTCTTC
cdr3_aa: CASSYPRRGRSTIPSYNEQFF

d_call: .
clone_size: .
v_call: TRBV7-2
j_call: TRBJ1-5
cdr3_nt: TGTGCCAGCAGCTTATATGGAGGGACCAGCAATCAGCCCCAGCATTTT
cdr3_aa: CASSLYGGTSNQPQHF

d_call: .
clone_size: .
v_call: TRBV10-2
j_call: TRBJ1-2
cdr3_nt: TGCGCCAGCAGATCGGGGCAGTCCTTGGGGAATGGCTACACCTTC
cdr3_aa: CASRSGQSLGNGYTF

d_call: .
clone_size: .
v_call: TRBV30
j_call: TRBJ1-6
cdr3_nt: TGTGCCTGGAGTAACCTCGGTAATCATGATTCACCCCTCCACTTT
cdr3_aa: CAWSNLGNHDSPLHF

d_call: .
clone_size: .
v_call: TRBV19
j_call: TRBJ2-5
cdr3_nt: TGTGCCAGTAGGCAGATGGGGGGAAATTTAGAGACCCAGTACTTC
cdr3_aa: CASRQMGGNLETQYF

d_call: .
clone_size: .
v_call: TRBV6-6
j_call: TRBJ1-5
cdr3_nt: TGTGCCAGCAGTTACTCGGGCAGTCCTAATCAGCCCCAGCATTTT
cdr3_aa: CASSYSGSPNQPQHF

d_call: .
clone_size: .
v_call: TRBV2
j_call: TRBJ2-3
cdr3_nt: TGTGCCAGCACCTTAGGGGGGAGCACAGATACGCAGTATTTT
cdr3_aa: CASTLGGSTDTQYF

d_call: TRBD1
clone_size: .
v_call: TRBV19
j_call: TRBJ1-1
cdr3_nt: TGTGCCAGTAGTGAACAGGGGGTGGTCACTGAAGCTTTCTTT
cdr3_aa: CASSEQGVVTEAFF

d_call: TRBD1
clone_size: .
v_call: TRBV6-5
j_call: TRBJ2-2
cdr3_nt: TGTGCCAGCAAGGACAGGGGAAGGGGCGGGGAGCTGTTTTTT
cdr3_aa: CASKDRGRGGELFF

d_call: .
clone_size: .
v_call: TRBV4-2
j_call: TRBJ1-2
cdr3_nt: TGTGCCAGCAGCCGGACCCAGGGGAACTATGGCTACACCTTC
cdr3_aa: CASSRTQGNYGYTF

d_call: .
clone_size: .
v_call: TRBV2
j_call: TRBJ2-1
cdr3_nt: TGTGCCATCCTGAGGGATCAGGAGCGCAACAATGAGCAGTTCTTC
cdr3_aa: CAILRDQERNNEQFF

d_call: TRBD1
clone_size: .
v_call: TRBV5-1
j_call: TRBJ2-1
cdr3_nt: TGCGCCAGCGAAGAAGGGCAGGGGGCCTATGAGCAGTTCTTC
cdr3_aa: CASEEGQGAYEQFF

d_call: .
clone_size: .
v_call: TRBV18
j_call: TRBJ1-1
cdr3_nt: TGTGCCAGCTTCGGGATCACGGGCACTGAAGCTTTCTTT
cdr3_aa: CASFGITGTEAFF

d_call: .
clone_size: once
v_call: TRBV7-8
j_call: TRBJ2-6
cdr3_nt: TGTGCCAGCAGCCCTACGACGGTCACTGGGGCCAACGTCCTGACTTTC
cdr3_aa: CASSPTTVTGANVLTF

d_call: TRBD2
clone_size: few
v_call: TRBV7-8
j_call: TRBJ2-2
cdr3_nt: TGTGCCAGCAGCTTCCAGACTAGCGGGGTTCGGACCGGGGAGCTGTTTTTT
cdr3_aa: CASSFQTSGVRTGELFF

d_call: .
clone_size: .
v_call: TRBV2
j_call: TRBJ2-4
cdr3_nt: TGTGCCAGCCGAAGCTTGCCGGATATCAAAAACATTCAGTACTTC
cdr3_aa: CASRSLPDIKNIQYF

d_call: .
clone_size: .
v_call: TRBV20-1
j_call: TRBJ2-1
cdr3_nt: TGCAGTGTAAAAGGTGAGCAGTTCTTC
cdr3_aa: CSVKGEQFF

d_call: .
clone_size: .
v_call: TRBV10-3
j_call: TRBJ2-1
cdr3_nt: TGTGCCATCAGTGAAGGAGGGAATGAGCAGTTCTTC
cdr3_aa: CAISEGGNEQFF

d_call: .
clone_size: few
v_call: TRBV5-4
j_call: TRBJ2-6
cdr3_nt: TGTGCCAGCAGCCCCCCAGGGGGGTCTCGTGGGGCCAACGTCCTGACTTTC
cdr3_aa: CASSPPGGSRGANVLTF

d_call: TRBD1
clone_size: .
v_call: TRBV6-2/TRBV6-3
j_call: TRBJ2-7
cdr3_nt: TGTGCCAGCAGTACGCCCCTCGGACAGGGGACGAGGGGGTTCTACGAGCAGTACTTC
cdr3_aa: CASSTPLGQGTRGFYEQYF

d_call: TRBD2
clone_size: .
v_call: TRBV29-1
j_call: TRBJ2-1
cdr3_nt: TGCAGTGGGAAGGCAGGACTAGCGGGTGGTGAGCAGTTCTTC
cdr3_aa: CSGKAGLAGGEQFF

d_call: .
clone_size: few
v_call: TRBV5-5
j_call: TRBJ1-5
cdr3_nt: TGTGCCAGCAGCTTGGGAGGCCAGGGCAATCAGCCCCAGCATTTT
cdr3_aa: CASSLGGQGNQPQHF

d_call: .
clone_size: .
v_call: TRBV9
j_call: TRBJ1-6
cdr3_nt: TGTGCCAGCAGCGTAGGAGGGGTTATATCACCCCTCCACTTT
cdr3_aa: CASSVGGVISPLHF

d_call: TRBD2
clone_size: .
v_call: TRBV28
j_call: TRBJ2-3
cdr3_nt: TGTGCCAGCATCCCCACCCCCCTTAGCGGGGGGGCCATAGATACGCAGTATTTT
cdr3_aa: CASIPTPLSGGAIDTQYF

d_call: .
clone_size: .
v_call: TRBV12-3/TRBV12-4
j_call: TRBJ1-5
cdr3_nt: TGTGCCAGCAGTTTAGACGACGGTCAGCCCCAGCATTTT
cdr3_aa: CASSLDDGQPQHF

d_call: .
clone_size: .
v_call: TRBV4-1
j_call: TRBJ1-2
cdr3_nt: TGCGCCAGCAGCCAAGTGGTGGGGGGCTTTAACTATGGCTACACCTTC
cdr3_aa: CASSQVVGGFNYGYTF

d_call: TRBD1
clone_size: .
v_call: TRBV7-7
j_call: TRBJ2-5
cdr3_nt: TGTGCCAGCAGCTTAGCCGGACAGGGAGGAGAGACCCAGTACTTC
cdr3_aa: CASSLAGQGGETQYF

d_call: TRBD2
clone_size: .
v_call: TRBV13
j_call: TRBJ2-5
cdr3_nt: TGTGCCAGCAGCGAACTAGCGGGTGGGAAAGAGACCCAGTACTTC
cdr3_aa: CASSELAGGKETQYF

d_call: .
clone_size: .
v_call: TRBV9
j_call: TRBJ2-1
cdr3_nt: TGTGCCAGCAGCGTAGTGGGTGACTCAAGCTCCTACAATGAGCAGTTCTTC
cdr3_aa: CASSVVGDSSSYNEQFF

d_call: TRBD1
clone_size: .
v_call: TRBV29-1
j_call: TRBJ1-4
cdr3_nt: TGCAGCGTTCGGACAGGGCGCGAAAAACTGTTTTTT
cdr3_aa: CSVRTGREKLFF